This T cell receptor beta chain was retrieved from a study of cytomegalovirus exposure and HLA in healthy donors. Study-wide results and limits: In vitro, three CMV-associated chains proved specific for CMV antigens. First-cohort TCR clusters tended to co-occur in the approximately 130 validation repertoires, a later analysis found.

CDR1 is SNHLY, CDR2 FYNNEI, per germline. Trimming left V 4 bases short and J 7 bases short, with 17 bases between. The CDR3 extends over 16 amino acids. Details on this clone: Its antigen is still unknown.

The assay was immunoSEQ multiplex PCR, and TCRdb's table has in-frame clones only and misses some. Counted here are 100,000 to 150,000 clones, approximately 86% occurring once; the ten biggest clones make up 4% to 5.5%. V gene TRBV2 combines with J gene TRBJ1-6; TRBD1 is a possible D gene (6 bases). The TCR comes from a man younger than 35 in good health and CMV-seropositive. Input material: PBMCs. The CDR3 region is CASSVEGVRGNSPLHF. The DNA of the CDR3 is TGTGCCAGCAGTGTCGAGGGGGTCAGGGGAAATTCACCCCTCCACTTT.